The clone carrying this TCR beta chain was detected ten times or more. Its target is unknown. This entry belongs to a study of read filtering for tumor transcriptome and immune sequencing. The study, taken as a whole, reports: About 77% of IR-seq clonotypes had a single read, yet these held roughly 3.8% of reads. This fraction held mixed bone marrow immune cells after CD138-negative sorting.

The V and J ends lost 7 bases and 2 bases, in that order; junction bases with no gene match: 8. CDR1 is SQVTM and CDR2 is ANQGSEA in the germline V gene. CDR3 length: 14 residues. Molecular barcoded adaptors covering alpha/delta and beta/gamma chains were used on approximately 400 ng RNA. Using its own MiXCR run on the reads, TCRdb lists one record per CDR3 protein. This repertoire shows around 130,000 distinct CDR3 sequences, roughly 13% found once; its top ten account for more than 6.5%. Sequenced: a population of CD138-negative cells sorted from bone marrow. J is TRBJ2-5 and V is TRBV29-1, with TRBD1 identical over 9 bases. The TCR originated in a donor at least 40 years old with multiple myeloma. CDR3 in amino acids: CSATGGVEQETQYF. In DNA, the CDR3 is TGCAGCGCTACAGGGGGCGTAGAACAAGAGACCCAGTACTTC.